The present TCR beta chain was sequenced within a study of cytomegalovirus exposure and HLA in healthy donors. Study conclusions and caveats: Immune exposure information available was restricted to CMV serostatus.

Germline assignment: CDR1 KGHSH and CDR2 LQKENI. The length of the CDR3 is 14 residues. V lost 3 bases and J 0 bases, leaving 5 bases between the germline ends. Primers for the PCR totalled 60 Vbeta and 13 Jbeta. Only in-frame clones appear in the TCRdb table, and some are missing; sequencing was by immunoSEQ multiplex PCR. The sample has some 150,000 clones, roughly four fifths seen once; the top ten hold more than 1.5%. On this clone: The target antigen is unknown.

This chain joins TRBV18 and TRBJ1-4, with unresolved D. The receptor was derived from a woman between 40 and 50 years old in good health and CMV-seronegative. What was sequenced was PBMCs. CDR3 DNA sequence: TGTGCCAGCTCACCTACAGCAACTAATGAAAAACTGTTTTTT. It codes for CASSPTATNEKLFF.